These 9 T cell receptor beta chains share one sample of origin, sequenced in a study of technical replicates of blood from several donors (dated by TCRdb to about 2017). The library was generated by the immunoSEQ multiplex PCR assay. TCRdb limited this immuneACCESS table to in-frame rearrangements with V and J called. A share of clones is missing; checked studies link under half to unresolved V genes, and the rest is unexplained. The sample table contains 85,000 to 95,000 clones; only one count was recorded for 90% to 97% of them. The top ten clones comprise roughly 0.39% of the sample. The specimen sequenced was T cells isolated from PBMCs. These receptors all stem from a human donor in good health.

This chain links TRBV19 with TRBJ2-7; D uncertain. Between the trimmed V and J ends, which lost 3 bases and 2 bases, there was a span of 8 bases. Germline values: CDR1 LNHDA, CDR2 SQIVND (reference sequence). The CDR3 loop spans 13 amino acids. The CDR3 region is CASSIAATYEQYF. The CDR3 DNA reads TGTGCCAGTAGTATCGCGGCAACCTACGAGCAGTACTTC.

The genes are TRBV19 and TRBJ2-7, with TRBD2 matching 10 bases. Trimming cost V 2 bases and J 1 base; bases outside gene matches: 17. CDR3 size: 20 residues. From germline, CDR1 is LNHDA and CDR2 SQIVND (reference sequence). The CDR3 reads CASSIRSGGLAGVGSYEQYF. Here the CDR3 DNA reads TGTGCCAGTAGTATAAGGAGTGGAGGGCTAGCGGGAGTCGGGTCCTACGAGCAGTACTTC.

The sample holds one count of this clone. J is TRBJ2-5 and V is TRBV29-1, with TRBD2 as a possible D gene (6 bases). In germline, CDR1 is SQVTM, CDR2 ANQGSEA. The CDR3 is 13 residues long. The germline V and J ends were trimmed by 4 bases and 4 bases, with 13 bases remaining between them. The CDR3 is CSVVGGKGETQYF. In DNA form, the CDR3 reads TGCAGCGTTGTCGGGGGAAAGGGAGAGACCCAGTACTTC.

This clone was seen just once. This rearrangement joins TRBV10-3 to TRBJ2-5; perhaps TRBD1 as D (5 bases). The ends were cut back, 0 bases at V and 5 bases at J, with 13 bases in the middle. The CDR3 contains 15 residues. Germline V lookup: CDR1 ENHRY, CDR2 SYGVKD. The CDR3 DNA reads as TGTGCCATCAGTGAGTCTCAGGGTGTCGGGGAGACCCAGTACTTC. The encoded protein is CAISESQGVGETQYF.

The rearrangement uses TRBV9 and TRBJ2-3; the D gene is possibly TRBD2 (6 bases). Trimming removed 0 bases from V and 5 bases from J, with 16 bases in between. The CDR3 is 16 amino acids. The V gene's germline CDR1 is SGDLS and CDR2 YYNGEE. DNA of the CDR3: TGTGCCAGCAGCGTAGCTGTTGGGAGGAGCGAAGATACGCAGTATTTT. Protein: CASSVAVGRSEDTQYF. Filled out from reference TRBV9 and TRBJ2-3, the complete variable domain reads DSGVTQTPKHLITATGQRVTLRCSPRSGDLSVYWYQQSLDQGLQFLIQYYNGEERAKGNILERFSAQQFPDLHSELNLSSLELGDSALYFCASSVAVGRSEDTQYFGPGTRLTVL.

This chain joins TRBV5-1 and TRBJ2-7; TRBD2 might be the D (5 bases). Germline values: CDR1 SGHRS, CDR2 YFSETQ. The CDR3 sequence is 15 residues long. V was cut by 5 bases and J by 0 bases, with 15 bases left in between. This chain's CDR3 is CASRLLTGSSYEQYF. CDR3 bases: TGCGCCAGCAGATTATTGACGGGGAGCTCCTACGAGCAGTACTTC.

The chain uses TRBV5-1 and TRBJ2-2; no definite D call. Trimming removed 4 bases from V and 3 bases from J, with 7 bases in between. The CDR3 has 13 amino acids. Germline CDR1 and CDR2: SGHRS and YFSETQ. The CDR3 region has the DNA TGCGCCAGCAGCGGTACTGACACCGGGGAGCTGTTTTTT. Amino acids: CASSGTDTGELFF.

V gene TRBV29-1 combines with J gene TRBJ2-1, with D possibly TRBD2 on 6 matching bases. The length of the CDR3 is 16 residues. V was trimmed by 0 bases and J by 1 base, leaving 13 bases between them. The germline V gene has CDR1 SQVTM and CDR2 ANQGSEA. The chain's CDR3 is CSVEDWREHSYNEQFF. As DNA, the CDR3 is TGCAGCGTTGAAGATTGGCGGGAACATTCCTACAATGAGCAGTTCTTC.

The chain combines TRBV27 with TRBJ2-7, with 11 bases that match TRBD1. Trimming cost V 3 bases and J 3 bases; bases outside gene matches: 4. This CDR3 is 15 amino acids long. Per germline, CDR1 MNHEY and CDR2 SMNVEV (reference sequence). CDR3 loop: CASSFRDRGVYEQYF. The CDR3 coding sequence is TGTGCCAGCAGTTTCAGGGACAGGGGGGTCTACGAGCAGTACTTC.